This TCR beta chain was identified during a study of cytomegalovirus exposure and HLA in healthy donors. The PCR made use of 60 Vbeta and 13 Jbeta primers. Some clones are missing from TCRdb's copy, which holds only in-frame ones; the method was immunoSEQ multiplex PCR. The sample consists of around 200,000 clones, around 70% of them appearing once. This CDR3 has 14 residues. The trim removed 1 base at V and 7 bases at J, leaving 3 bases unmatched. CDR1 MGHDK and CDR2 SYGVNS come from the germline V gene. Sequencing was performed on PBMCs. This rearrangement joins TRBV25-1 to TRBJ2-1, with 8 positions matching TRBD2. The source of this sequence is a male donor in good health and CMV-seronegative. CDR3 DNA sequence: TGTGCCAGCAGTGAATGGGCTAGCGGGAATGAGCAGTTCTTC. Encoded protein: CASSEWASGNEQFF.